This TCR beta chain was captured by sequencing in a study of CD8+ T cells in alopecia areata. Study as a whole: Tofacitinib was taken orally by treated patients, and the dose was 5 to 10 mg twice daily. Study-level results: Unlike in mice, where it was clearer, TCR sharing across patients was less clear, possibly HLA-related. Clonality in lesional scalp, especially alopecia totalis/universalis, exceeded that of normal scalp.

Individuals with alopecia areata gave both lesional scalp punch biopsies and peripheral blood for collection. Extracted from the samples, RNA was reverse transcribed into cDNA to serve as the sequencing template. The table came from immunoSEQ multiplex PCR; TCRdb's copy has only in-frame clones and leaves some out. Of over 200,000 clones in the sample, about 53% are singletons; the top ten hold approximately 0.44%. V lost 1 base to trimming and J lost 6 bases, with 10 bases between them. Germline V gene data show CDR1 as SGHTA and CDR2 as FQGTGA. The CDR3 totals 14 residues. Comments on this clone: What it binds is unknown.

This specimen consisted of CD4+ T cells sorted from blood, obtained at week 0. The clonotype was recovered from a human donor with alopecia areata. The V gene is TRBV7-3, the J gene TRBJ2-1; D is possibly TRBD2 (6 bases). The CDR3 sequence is CASSLRGLVNEQFF. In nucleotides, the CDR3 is TGTGCCAGCAGCTTAAGGGGACTCGTCAATGAGCAGTTCTTC.